This T cell receptor beta chain was captured by sequencing in a study of blood T cell repertoires in COVID-19. The ends lost 2 bases at V and 7 bases at J; junction bases unmatched: 8. The CDR3 sequence is 17 residues long. Germline loops: CDR1 KGHDR, CDR2 SFDVKD. As processed by the authors: Estimated nucleated cell counts came from reference gene primer amplification. The repertoire was sequenced with immunoSEQ multiplex PCR; TCRdb's copy has only in-frame clones and lacks some. Clonal size and the V and J genes are those of that table, whereas D and trimming came from the DNA. The sample records 150,000 to 200,000 clones, approximately 86% being singletons.

The receptor was derived from a man in his 60s with acute or convalescent COVID-19. The chain joins TRBV24-1 to TRBJ2-1, with TRBD2 matching over 12 bases. The specimen sequenced was peripheral blood. This CDR3 is CATSDSKASGRGNEQFF. CDR3 in DNA: TGTGCCACCAGTGATTCCAAGGCTAGCGGGAGGGGGAATGAGCAGTTCTTC.